The next 7 T cell receptor beta chains were all read from a single sample in a study of beta chain features in type 1 diabetes (dated by TCRdb to 2016 to 2019). Library prep was done by the immunoSEQ multiplex PCR assay. All of the isolated RNA was reverse transcribed with the High Capacity cDNA Reverse Transcription Kit, so expressed TCRB transcripts were sequenced. What TCRdb holds here is the immuneACCESS table cut down to in-frame rearrangements. Part of the clones is not present; checked against another copy, under half of the missing clones reflect an unresolved V gene, and the others are unexplained. The sample has 200,000 to 250,000 clones on record, 7.5% to 10% of them singletons. 0.03% to 0.04% of the sample is held by the ten biggest clonotypes. The sample taken for sequencing was naive CD4+ T cells from blood. This sample's cell subset or site label indicates: true naive CD4+ T cells. The receptors here all came from a woman aged 18-29 years in good health.

The V gene is TRBV25-1, the J gene TRBJ2-7, with 7 bases that match TRBD2. The germline gives CDR1 MGHDK, CDR2 SYGVNS. The CDR3 runs to 15 residues. V was clipped by 6 bases and J by 2 bases; unmatched bases: 10. The CDR3 DNA sequence: TGTGCCAGCAGGGACCGGGACTACCCCCCCTACGAGCAGTACTTC. Translation gives CASRDRDYPPYEQYF.

The table lists this clone with a few counts. V usage is TRBV14 and J usage is TRBJ2-3; perhaps TRBD1 as D (5 bases). The V end lost 1 base, the J end lost 6 bases, and 8 bases lay between the germline ends. CDR1 and CDR2 from the germline V gene are SGHDN and FVKESK. The length of the CDR3 is 13 residues. The chain's CDR3 is CASSQVGADTQYF. The CDR3 DNA sequence: TGTGCCAGCAGCCAAGTAGGGGCGGATACGCAGTATTTT.

This clone was picked up a small number of times. The chain has TRBV19 and TRBJ2-7; 14 bases match TRBD2. V was clipped by 4 bases and J by 6 bases; unmatched bases: 8. This CDR3 is built from 16 residues. Germline CDR1 LNHDA, CDR2 SQIVND (reference sequence). As DNA, the CDR3 is TGTGCCAGTAGTACAGAGCCGGGACTAGCGGGAGTCGAGCAGTACTTC. Residues: CASSTEPGLAGVEQYF.

The chain couples TRBV9 to TRBJ1-1; D not certain. Trimming took 5 bases from V and 8 from J, leaving 16 bases between them. The CDR3 is 13 residues long. Germline V CDR1 and CDR2: SGDLS, YYNGEE. CDR3 sequence reads: CASSLDRGKEAFF. The CDR3 nucleotides are TGTGCCAGCAGTCTGGACCGGGGAAAGGAAGCTTTCTTT.

This chain joins TRBV9 and TRBJ1-4; D not certain. The CDR3 sequence is 15 residues long. Trimming removed 0 bases at V and 8 bases at J, with 14 bases between. Germline CDR1 reads SGDLS; CDR2 reads YYNGEE. Here the CDR3 reads CASSVAPPSEEKLFF. The CDR3 DNA sequence: TGTGCCAGCAGCGTAGCCCCGCCGTCGGAGGAAAAACTGTTTTTT.

This clone was seen a handful of times. The chain carries TRBV18 and TRBJ2-2; 10 positions agree with TRBD1. The CDR3 has 16 residues. The ends lost 7 bases at V and 6 bases at J; junction bases unmatched: 11. Germline-derived CDR1 and CDR2 are KGHSH and LQKENI. The CDR3 loop reads CASLYGTGTGAGELFF. CDR3 DNA sequence: TGTGCCAGCTTGTACGGAACCGGGACAGGGGCCGGGGAGCTGTTTTTT.

The CDR3 DNA is TGTGCCAGCTCCCCAATACAGTCCCGTATGAACACTGAAGCTTTCTTT. Its translation is CASSPIQSRMNTEAFF. The chain uses TRBV18 and TRBJ1-1; D remains ambiguous. The V and J ends lost 6 bases and 0 bases respectively, with 17 bases between them. This CDR3 has 16 amino acids. The germline gives CDR1 KGHSH, CDR2 LQKENI.